The sequence of this TCR beta chain was determined in a study of OX40 agonist ivuxolimab in advanced cancers. Study details: Partial responses were recorded for three patients, including one with hepatocellular carcinoma and two with cutaneous melanoma.

Regarding this clone: Its antigen remains unidentified.

Study results and caveats: Both CD4+ and CD8+ T cell populations in blood had undergone clonal expansion by week 6 at 0.1 to 3.0 mg/kg.

Libraries were prepared by immunoSEQ multiplex PCR; TCRdb keeps only in-frame clonotypes and omits some of them. The sample carries about 7,700 clones, about four fifths recorded once. The specimen was CD4+ or CD8+ T cells sorted from blood, collected in a trial of the OX40 agonist ivuxolimab. The receptor comes from an adult with an advanced solid tumor such as melanoma, head and neck, liver or kidney cancer.

The CDR3 reads CASSLAAGGRNNEQFF. The CDR3 region has the DNA TGCGCCAGCAGCTTGGCGGCGGGAGGGCGTAATAATGAGCAGTTCTTC. V usage is TRBV5-1 and J usage is TRBJ2-1; 9 bases fit TRBD2. The length of the CDR3 is 16 residues. Germline V gene sequence: CDR1 SGHRS, CDR2 YFSETQ. V shed 0 bases, J shed 7 bases, and the junction held 8 bases outside the gene matches.